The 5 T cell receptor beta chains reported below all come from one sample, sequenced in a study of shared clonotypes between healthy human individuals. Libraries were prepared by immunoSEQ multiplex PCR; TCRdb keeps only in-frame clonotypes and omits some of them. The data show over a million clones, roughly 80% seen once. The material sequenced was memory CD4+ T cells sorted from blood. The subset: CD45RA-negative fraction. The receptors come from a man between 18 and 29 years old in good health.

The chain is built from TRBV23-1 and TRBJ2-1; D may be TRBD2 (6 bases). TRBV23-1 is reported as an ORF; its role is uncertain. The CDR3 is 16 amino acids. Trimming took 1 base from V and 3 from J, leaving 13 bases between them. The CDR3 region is CASSQYLARHYNEQFF. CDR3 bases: TGCGCCAGCAGTCAATATCTAGCGAGACACTACAATGAGCAGTTCTTC.

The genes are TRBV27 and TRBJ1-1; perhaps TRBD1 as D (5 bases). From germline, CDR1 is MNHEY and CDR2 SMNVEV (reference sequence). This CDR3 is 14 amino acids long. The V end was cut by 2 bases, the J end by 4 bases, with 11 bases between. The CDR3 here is CASSLKGWATEAFF. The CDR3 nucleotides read TGTGCCAGCAGTTTAAAGGGGTGGGCCACTGAAGCTTTCTTT.

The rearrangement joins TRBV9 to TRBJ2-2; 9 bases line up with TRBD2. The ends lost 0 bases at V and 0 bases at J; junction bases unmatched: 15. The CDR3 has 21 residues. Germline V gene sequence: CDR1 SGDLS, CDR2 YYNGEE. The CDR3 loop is CASSVGVGPAGGHANTGELFF. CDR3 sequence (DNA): TGTGCCAGCAGCGTAGGTGTAGGCCCAGCGGGAGGCCACGCGAACACCGGGGAGCTGTTTTTT.

As DNA, the CDR3 is TGTGCCTGGACCTCCCTTGGGAGCTCCTACAATGAGCAGTTCTTC. Protein sequence: CAWTSLGSSYNEQFF. This rearrangement joins TRBV30 to TRBJ2-1; the D gene is possibly TRBD2 (5 bases). Germline V gene data show CDR1 as GTSNPN and CDR2 as SVGIG (reference sequence). This CDR3 contains 15 residues. The germline V and J ends were trimmed by 4 bases and 0 bases, with 13 bases remaining between them.

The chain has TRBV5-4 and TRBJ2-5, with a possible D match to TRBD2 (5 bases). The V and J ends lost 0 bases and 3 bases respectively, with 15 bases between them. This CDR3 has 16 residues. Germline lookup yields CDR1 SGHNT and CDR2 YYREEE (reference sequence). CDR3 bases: TGTGCCAGCAGCTTGGAGCCCTCGGGAATAAAAGAGACCCAGTACTTC. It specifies CASSLEPSGIKETQYF.